These 29 T cell receptor beta chains were all obtained from the same sample, sequenced in a study of patients and donors after allogeneic stem cell transplantation. TCRdb recomputed calls from the RT-PCR reads with MiXCR, one row per CDR3 protein. Of hundreds of thousands of distinct CDR3 sequences listed, around 16% were seen once; the top ten hold 6.5% to 7.5%. Material for sequencing was blood, either unsorted or a sorted T cell fraction (not recorded which). The receptor source for this set is a human donor who was either an allogeneic HSCT recipient or a stem cell or donor lymphocyte infusion donor (not recorded which). It is not recorded whose cells these are; they may come from a transplant donor.

Concerning this clonotype: A much larger clone lies a single base off, so this may be a read error. The rearrangement joins TRBV12-3 or TRBV12-4 to TRBJ2-5; no reliable D call. There are 13 residues in the CDR3. Here the CDR3 DNA reads TGTGCCAGCGGTTTGAGAGGCTTAGAGACCCAGTACTTC. Translating gives CASGLRGLETQYF.

This clonotype was seen at least ten times. CDR3 sequence: CASSPGTASYEQYF. CDR3 DNA: TGTGCCAGCAGCCCCGGGACAGCCTCCTACGAGCAGTACTTC. This chain uses TRBV12-3 or TRBV12-4 with TRBJ2-7, with 7 bases matching TRBD1. The junction had 5 bases not matched to a gene; V was cut back by 6 bases and J by 0 bases. The CDR3 has 14 residues.

This rearrangement joins TRBV12-3 or TRBV12-4 to TRBJ2-7; no firm D call. This CDR3 has 13 amino acids. With 3 bases removed from V and 2 bases from J, the gap between germline ends came to 8 bases. CDR3 in DNA: TGTGCCAGCAGTTTGGCGCCTGCCTACGAGCAGTACTTC. It encodes CASSLAPAYEQYF.

This clonotype has only a few counts. The rearrangement uses TRBV5-1 and TRBJ2-7; 10 bases map to TRBD2. Germline V CDR1 and CDR2: SGHRS, YFSETQ. The V gene end was trimmed by 1 base and the J gene end by 0 bases; junction bases not matched to a gene: 1. This CDR3 comprises 15 residues. The CDR3 DNA sequence: TGCGCCAGCAGCTTGACTAGCGGGAACTCCTACGAGCAGTACTTC. Translated, it gives CASSLTSGNSYEQYF.

Many counts were recorded for this clonotype. The chain has TRBV12-3 or TRBV12-4 and TRBJ1-2, with 7 bases identical to TRBD1. The junction had 7 bases not matched to a gene; V was cut back by 5 bases and J by 4 bases. This CDR3 contains 14 residues. In DNA form, the CDR3 reads TGTGCCAGCAGTCCCCGGGACAGTTCCTATGGCTACACCTTC. It specifies CASSPRDSSYGYTF.

This chain's CDR3 is CASSRYSGGHGELFF. The CDR3, as DNA: TGTGCCAGCAGCCGATATAGCGGGGGACACGGGGAGCTGTTTTTT. The rearrangement links TRBV3-1 to TRBJ2-2, with 9 bases aligning to TRBD2. CDR3 length: 15 amino acids. CDR1 and CDR2 (germline): LGHDT, YNNKEL (reference sequence). The trim removed 4 bases at V and 7 bases at J, leaving 7 bases unmatched.

J is TRBJ1-2 and V is TRBV12-3 or TRBV12-4, with D perhaps matching TRBD1 (6 bases). Trimming cost V 0 bases and J 3 bases, with 11 bases left between them. The CDR3 spans 15 residues. The CDR3: CASSLARGGHYGYTF. The CDR3 bases are TGTGCCAGCAGTTTAGCCAGGGGAGGGCACTATGGCTACACCTTC.

In this sample, this clonotype turned up a few times. The chain joins TRBV5-6 to TRBJ2-1; TRBD1 agrees at 10 bases. Germline assignment: CDR1 SGHDT and CDR2 YYEEEE. With V trimmed by 4 bases and J by 0 bases, 4 bases remained unmatched. There are 16 residues in the CDR3. CDR3 residues: CASSTGTGDSYNEQFF. The DNA of the CDR3 is TGTGCCAGCAGCACCGGGACAGGGGACTCCTACAATGAGCAGTTCTTC.

The rearrangement joins TRBV4-2 to TRBJ1-2; unclear D gene. This CDR3 contains 14 residues. Deletions cut 0 bases from V and 3 bases from J, with 8 bases between. Germline V gives CDR1 LGHNA, CDR2 YNFKEQ. The CDR3 nucleotides read TGTGCCAGCAGCCAAGAGCTGGTGGACTATGGCTACACCTTC. The encoded protein is CASSQELVDYGYTF.

The gene calls are TRBV28 and TRBJ1-2; TRBD1 agrees at 8 bases. V shed 6 bases and J 3 bases; nucleotides not matched to a gene: 12. This CDR3 spans 16 amino acids. CDR1 and CDR2 from the germline V gene are MDHEN and SYDVKM. CDR3 nucleotides: TGTGCCAGCAGGGGACAGGCCCTAGGAGGAGACTATGGCTACACCTTC. This encodes CASRGQALGGDYGYTF.

This clonotype was seen a single time. The J gene is TRBJ2-5, the V gene TRBV11-2; no firm D call. Trimming pared 6 bases from V and 2 bases from J, leaving 13 bases between. The CDR3 loop spans 14 amino acids. The germline CDR1 and CDR2 sequences are SGHAT and FQNNGV. Here the CDR3 reads CASSSWKGQETQYF. The CDR3 region has the DNA TGTGCCAGCAGTTCCTGGAAGGGTCAAGAGACCCAGTACTTC.

This chain uses TRBV4-3 with TRBJ1-5; TRBD1 might be the D (5 bases). V was shortened by 0 bases and J by 6 bases, with 12 bases between the two germline ends. Germline CDR1 reads LGHNA; CDR2 reads YSLEER. The CDR3 has 15 amino acids. DNA of the CDR3: TGCGCCAGCAGCCAAGATGGGGGAGAGGGTCAGCCCCAGCATTTT. Translation gives CASSQDGGEGQPQHF.

The gene calls are TRBV2 and TRBJ2-6; D call uncertain. V lost 8 bases, J lost 2 bases, and 22 bases lay in between. The germline CDR1 and CDR2 sequences are SNHLY and FYNNEI. The CDR3 length is 18 residues. CDR3 nucleotides: TGTGCCAGCCGCAAAAGGTCCCTCCAGGCGGCTGGGGCCAACGTCCTGACTTTC. Amino acids: CASRKRSLQAAGANVLTF.

This clonotype came up a few times. The chain recombines TRBV4-1 with TRBJ1-1, with D possibly being TRBD1 (6 bases). V lost 4 bases to trimming and J lost 4 bases, with 16 bases between them. The CDR3 contains 15 residues. Germline values: CDR1 MGHRA, CDR2 YSYEKL. The CDR3 spells CASSPGGRATTEAFF. CDR3 in DNA: TGCGCCAGCAGCCCCGGGGGCAGGGCGACCACTGAAGCTTTCTTT.

The chain carries TRBV6-1 and TRBJ2-7, with 7 bases aligning to TRBD2. V gave up 6 bases and J gave up 3 bases; unmatched junction bases: 11. Germline V lookup: CDR1 MNHNS, CDR2 SASEGT. CDR3 length: 15 amino acids. CDR3 region: CASRTTGGSIYEQYF. Written as DNA, the CDR3 is TGTGCCAGCAGAACTACGGGGGGTTCAATCTACGAGCAGTACTTC.

The CDR3 nucleotides read TGTGCCAGCAGCGAAACACAGGGGCGGATGTACACCGGGGAGCTGTTTTTT. This codes for CASSETQGRMYTGELFF. The chain joins TRBV2 to TRBJ2-2; 7 bases map to TRBD1. Germline trimming cut 6 bases from V and 3 bases from J; bases unmatched to any gene: 13. The CDR3 totals 17 residues. Germline CDR1 and CDR2: SNHLY and FYNNEI.

This clonotype was seen only a few times. The chain combines TRBV7-9 with TRBJ2-1, with 8 nucleotides matching TRBD2. This CDR3 is 15 amino acids long. The V and J ends lost 1 base and 8 bases, in that order; junction bases with no gene match: 7. Per the germline V gene, CDR1 is SEHNR and CDR2 is FQNEAQ (reference sequence). This chain's CDR3 is CASSLDRLAYDEQFF. The CDR3 DNA is TGTGCCAGCAGCTTAGACAGACTAGCGTACGATGAGCAGTTCTTC. The full variable domain, rest sourced from reference TRBV7-9 and TRBJ2-1, is DTGVSQNPRHKITKRGQNVTFRCDPISEHNRLYWYRQTLGQGPEFLTYFQNEAQLEKSRLLSDRFSAERPKGSFSTLEIQRTEQGDSAMYLCASSLDRLAYDEQFFGPGTRLTVL.

This clonotype was seen more than once but under ten times. V gene TRBV18 combines with J gene TRBJ2-1, with a weak D call TRBD1 (5 bases). CDR3 length: 14 residues. V was shortened by 3 bases and J by 5 bases, with 11 bases between the two germline ends. Germline V lookup: CDR1 KGHSH, CDR2 LQKENI. The CDR3 DNA reads as TGTGCCAGCTCACCGGTTACAGGTAACAATGAGCAGTTCTTC. Its translation: CASSPVTGNNEQFF.

This clonotype has only a few counts. The chain combines TRBV4-1 with TRBJ2-5; D not resolved. The length of the CDR3 is 11 residues. The germline V gene has CDR1 MGHRA and CDR2 YSYEKL. V lost 0 bases to trimming and J lost 7 bases, with 3 bases between them. Here the CDR3 reads CASSQDRTQYF. CDR3 DNA: TGCGCCAGCAGCCAAGATAGGACCCAGTACTTC.

The sample holds a few counts of this clonotype. The CDR3 loop is CASSYTSGSSYNEQFF. CDR3 in DNA: TGTGCCAGCAGTTATACATCTGGGAGCTCCTACAATGAGCAGTTCTTC. V usage is TRBV6-2 or TRBV6-3 and J usage is TRBJ2-1, with D possibly TRBD2 on 5 matching bases. This CDR3 region has 16 residues. Germline V CDR1 and CDR2: MNHEY, SVGEGT. V dropped 3 bases and J dropped 0 bases, with 12 bases sitting between them.

This clonotype occurred a few times. The chain recombines TRBV4-1 with TRBJ1-1; D call uncertain. V lost 7 bases, J lost 2 bases, and 11 bases lay in between. Germline CDR1 MGHRA, CDR2 YSYEKL. This CDR3 is built from 13 residues. The CDR3 region is CASTNRINTEAFF. CDR3 nucleotide sequence: TGCGCCAGCACCAATCGGATTAACACTGAAGCTTTCTTT.

This clonotype was counted ten times or more. This chain links TRBV6-1 with TRBJ1-5; D unresolved. The CDR3 is made up of 13 amino acids. Germline V gene data show CDR1 as MNHNS and CDR2 as SASEGT. V gave up 6 bases and J gave up 4 bases, with 10 bases separating them. This CDR3 is CASRSGGNQPQHF. CDR3 coding DNA: TGTGCCAGCAGGTCGGGCGGTAATCAGCCCCAGCATTTT.

In this sample, this clonotype turned up many times. This chain connects TRBV6-2 or TRBV6-3 to TRBJ2-2; no clear D gene. The CDR3 has 14 residues. Germline V gene data show CDR1 as MNHEY and CDR2 as SVGEGT. V was shortened by 3 bases and J by 0 bases, with 5 bases between the two germline ends. CDR3 sequence: CASSYFSNTGELFF. The DNA for the CDR3 is TGTGCCAGCAGTTATTTTTCGAACACCGGGGAGCTGTTTTTT.

Written as DNA, the CDR3 is TGTGCCAGCAGTTGGGGGACCTTGGGTGGCTACACCTTC. This encodes CASSWGTLGGYTF. The chain is built from TRBV12-3 or TRBV12-4 and TRBJ1-2, with D perhaps matching TRBD1 (5 bases). This CDR3 has 13 residues. Trimming removed 4 bases from V and 7 bases from J, with 13 bases in between.

The chain employs TRBV6-1 and TRBJ1-6; D unresolved. CDR1 and CDR2 from the germline V gene are MNHNS and SASEGT. V was clipped by 7 bases and J by 7 bases, with 17 bases between them. This CDR3 is built from 15 residues. The CDR3 is CASKDLGLGNSPLHF. In DNA form, the CDR3 reads TGTGCCAGCAAAGACCTAGGACTGGGGAATTCACCCCTCCACTTT.

Only a few counts were recorded for this clonotype. The J gene is TRBJ2-2, the V gene TRBV6-1; TRBD2 matches 14 bases. The length of the CDR3 is 16 residues. Germline V gene sequence: CDR1 MNHNS, CDR2 SASEGT. V shed 7 bases and J 7 bases; nucleotides not matched to a gene: 8. DNA of the CDR3: TGTGCCAGCAATCCTTTAGGGACTAGCGGGAGCGGGGAGCTGTTTTTT. This sequence encodes CASNPLGTSGSGELFF.

This clonotype was detected only a few times. The V and J genes are TRBV4-1 and TRBJ1-1; D is perhaps TRBD1 (6 bases). Trimming pared 1 base from V and 5 bases from J, leaving 17 bases between. This CDR3 has 16 amino acids. Per the germline V gene, CDR1 is MGHRA and CDR2 is YSYEKL. For the CDR3, the DNA is TGCGCCAGCAGCCAAGGCGCCGCCAGGGGAAGGACTGAAGCTTTCTTT. This codes for CASSQGAARGRTEAFF.

A few counts support this clonotype. The chain combines TRBV20-1 with TRBJ1-2; tentatively, D is TRBD1 (5 bases). Between the trimmed V and J ends, which lost 2 bases and 7 bases, there was a span of 11 bases. Germline V CDR1 and CDR2: DFQATT, SNEGSKA (reference sequence). CDR3 length equals 12 residues. CDR3 in amino acids: CSARPGSSGYTF. The DNA of the CDR3 is TGCAGTGCTAGACCAGGGTCCTCTGGCTACACCTTC.

A few counts support this clonotype. The CDR3 coding sequence is TGTGCCAGCAGTTCGGGGTGGAACACTGAAGCTTTCTTT. This sequence encodes CASSSGWNTEAFF. The rearrangement joins TRBV6-5 to TRBJ1-1, with D unresolved. The CDR3 runs to 13 residues. Trimming took off 4 bases at V and 1 base at J, with 7 bases between the two ends. The V gene's germline CDR1 is MNHEY and CDR2 SVGAGI.